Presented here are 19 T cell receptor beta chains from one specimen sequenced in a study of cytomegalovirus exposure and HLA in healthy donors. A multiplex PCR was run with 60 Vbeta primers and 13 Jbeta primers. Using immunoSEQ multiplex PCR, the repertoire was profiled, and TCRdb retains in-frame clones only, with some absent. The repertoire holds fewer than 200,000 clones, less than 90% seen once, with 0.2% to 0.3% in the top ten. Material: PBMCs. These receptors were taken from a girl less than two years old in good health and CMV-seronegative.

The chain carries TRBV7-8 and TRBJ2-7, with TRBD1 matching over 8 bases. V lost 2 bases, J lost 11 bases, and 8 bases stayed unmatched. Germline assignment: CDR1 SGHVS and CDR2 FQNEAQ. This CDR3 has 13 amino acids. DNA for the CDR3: TGTGCCAGCAGCTTAAGGGGACAGGAGACAAAGTACTTC. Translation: CASSLRGQETKYF.

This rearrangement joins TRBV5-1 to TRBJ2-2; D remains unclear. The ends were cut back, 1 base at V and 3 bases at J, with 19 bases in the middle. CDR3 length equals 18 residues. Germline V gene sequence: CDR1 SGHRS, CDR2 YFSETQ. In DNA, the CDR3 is TGCGCCAGCAGCTTGAAGGCGACCGGAGTTACGGACACCGGGGAGCTGTTTTTT. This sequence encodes CASSLKATGVTDTGELFF.

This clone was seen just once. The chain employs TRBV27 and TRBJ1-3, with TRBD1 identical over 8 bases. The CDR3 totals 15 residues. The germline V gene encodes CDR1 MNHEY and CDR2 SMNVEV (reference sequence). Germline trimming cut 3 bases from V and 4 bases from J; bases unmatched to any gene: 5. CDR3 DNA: TGTGCCAGCAGTTTGACAGGGGTGGGGGGAAACACCATATATTTT. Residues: CASSLTGVGGNTIYF.

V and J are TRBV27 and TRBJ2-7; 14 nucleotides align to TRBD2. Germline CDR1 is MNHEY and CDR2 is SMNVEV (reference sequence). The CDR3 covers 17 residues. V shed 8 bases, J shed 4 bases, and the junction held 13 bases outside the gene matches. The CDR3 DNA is TGTGCCAGCCGGGGATGGCCGACTAGCGGGGGGGAATACGAGCAGTACTTC. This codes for CASRGWPTSGGEYEQYF.

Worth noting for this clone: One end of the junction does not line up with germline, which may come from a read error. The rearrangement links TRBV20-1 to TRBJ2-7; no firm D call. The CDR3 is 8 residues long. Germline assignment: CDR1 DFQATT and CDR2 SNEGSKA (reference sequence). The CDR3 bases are TGTCCCCGGGTGACCATTCGATTC. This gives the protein CPRVTIRF.

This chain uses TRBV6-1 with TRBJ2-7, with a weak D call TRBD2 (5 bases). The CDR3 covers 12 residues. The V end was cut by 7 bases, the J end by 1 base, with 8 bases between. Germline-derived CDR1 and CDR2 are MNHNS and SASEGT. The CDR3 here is CASKTGSYEQYF. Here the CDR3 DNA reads TGTGCCAGCAAGACGGGGTCCTACGAGCAGTACTTC.

CDR3 amino acids: CASSTPGQANNEQFF. The CDR3 DNA is TGTGCCAGCAGCACACCGGGACAGGCAAACAATGAGCAGTTCTTC. The chain recombines TRBV11-2 with TRBJ2-1; 8 bases agree with TRBD1. The CDR3 is made up of 15 amino acids. Germline V gives CDR1 SGHAT, CDR2 FQNNGV. After removal of 5 bases from V and 5 bases from J, the junction contained 8 bases not matched to a gene.

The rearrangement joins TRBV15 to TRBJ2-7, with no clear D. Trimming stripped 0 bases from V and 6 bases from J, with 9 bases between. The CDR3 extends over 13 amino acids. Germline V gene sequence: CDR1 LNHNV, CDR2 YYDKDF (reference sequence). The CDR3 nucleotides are TGTGCCACCAGCAGAGATAATTTTCTCGAGCAGTACTTC. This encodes CATSRDNFLEQYF.

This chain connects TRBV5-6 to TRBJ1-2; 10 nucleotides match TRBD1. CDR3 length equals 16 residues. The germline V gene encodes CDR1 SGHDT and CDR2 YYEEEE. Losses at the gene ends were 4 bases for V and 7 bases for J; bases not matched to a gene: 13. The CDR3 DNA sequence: TGTGCCAGCAGCCTCCTATCCGGGACAGGGGTAGGTGGCTACACCTTC. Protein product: CASSLLSGTGVGGYTF. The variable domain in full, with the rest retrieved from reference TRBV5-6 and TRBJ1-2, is DAGVTQSPTHLIKTRGQQVTLRCSPKSGHDTVSWYQQALGQGPQFIFQYYEEEERQRGNFPDRFSGHQFPNYSSELNVNALLLGDSALYLCASSLLSGTGVGGYTFGSGTRLTVV.

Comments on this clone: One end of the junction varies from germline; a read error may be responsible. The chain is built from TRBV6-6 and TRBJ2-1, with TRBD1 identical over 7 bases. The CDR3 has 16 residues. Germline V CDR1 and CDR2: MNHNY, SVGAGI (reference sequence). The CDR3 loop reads CASSFRPGQRNNKQFF. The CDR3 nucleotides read TGTGCCAGCAGTTTCCGACCGGGACAGCGGAACAATAAGCAGTTCTTC.

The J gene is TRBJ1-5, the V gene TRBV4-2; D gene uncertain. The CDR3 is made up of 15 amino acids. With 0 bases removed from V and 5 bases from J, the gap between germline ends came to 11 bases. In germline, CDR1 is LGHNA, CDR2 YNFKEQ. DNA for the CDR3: TGTGCCAGCAGCCAAGATTGGGAGGTCTATCAGCCCCAGCATTTT. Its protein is CASSQDWEVYQPQHF.

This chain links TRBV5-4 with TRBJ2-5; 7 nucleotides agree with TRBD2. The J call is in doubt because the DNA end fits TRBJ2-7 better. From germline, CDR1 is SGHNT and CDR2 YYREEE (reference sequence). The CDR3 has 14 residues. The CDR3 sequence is CASSSGRGGDEQYF. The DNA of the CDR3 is TGTGCCAGCAGCTCGGGGAGGGGAGGAGACGAGCAGTACTTC.

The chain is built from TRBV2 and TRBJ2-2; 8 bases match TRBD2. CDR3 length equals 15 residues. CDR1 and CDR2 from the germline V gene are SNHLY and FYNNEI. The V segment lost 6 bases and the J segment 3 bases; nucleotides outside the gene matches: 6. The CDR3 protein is CASRDSGEYTGELFF. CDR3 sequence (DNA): TGTGCCAGCAGGGATAGCGGGGAATACACCGGGGAGCTGTTTTTT.

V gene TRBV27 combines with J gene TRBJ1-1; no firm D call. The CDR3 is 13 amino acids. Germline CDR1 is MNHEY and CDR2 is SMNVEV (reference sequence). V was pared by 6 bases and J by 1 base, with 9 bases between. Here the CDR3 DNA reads TGTGCCAGCAGCGCGGGCCGGAACACTGAAGCTTTCTTT. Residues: CASSAGRNTEAFF.

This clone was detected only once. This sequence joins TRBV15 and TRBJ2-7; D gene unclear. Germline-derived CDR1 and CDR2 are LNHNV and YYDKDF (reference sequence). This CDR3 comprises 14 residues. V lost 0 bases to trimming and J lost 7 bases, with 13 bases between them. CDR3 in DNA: TGTGCCACCAGCAGAGATCAAGGCCCGAGGGAGCAGTACTTC. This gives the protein CATSRDQGPREQYF.

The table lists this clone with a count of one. DNA of the CDR3: TGCGCCAGCAGCTTCTGGGGGGACGAGCAGTACTTC. Protein sequence: CASSFWGDEQYF. This chain links TRBV5-1 with TRBJ2-7, with D possibly matching TRBD2 (6 bases). The CDR3 consists of 12 residues. Looked up from germline, CDR1 is SGHRS and CDR2 is YFSETQ. The V end was cut by 2 bases, the J end by 5 bases, with 8 bases between.

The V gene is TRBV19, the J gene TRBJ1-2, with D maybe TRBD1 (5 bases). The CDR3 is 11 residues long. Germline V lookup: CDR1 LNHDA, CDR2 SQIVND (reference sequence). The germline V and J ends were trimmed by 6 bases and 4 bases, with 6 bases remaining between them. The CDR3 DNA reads TGTGCCAGTAGCGACAGCTATGGCTACACCTTC. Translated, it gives CASSDSYGYTF.

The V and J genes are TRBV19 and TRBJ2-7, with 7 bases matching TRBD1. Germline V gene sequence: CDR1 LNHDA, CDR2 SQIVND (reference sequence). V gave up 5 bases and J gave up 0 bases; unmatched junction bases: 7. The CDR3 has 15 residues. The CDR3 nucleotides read TGTGCCAGTAGTCCCGGGACAGCGAGCTCCTACGAGCAGTACTTC. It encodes CASSPGTASSYEQYF. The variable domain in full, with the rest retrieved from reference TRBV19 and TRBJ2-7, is DGGITQSPKYLFRKEGQNVTLSCEQNLNHDAMYWYRQDPGQGLRLIYYSQIVNDFQKGDIAEGYSVSREKKESFPLTVTSAQKNPTAFYLCASSPGTASSYEQYFGPGTRLTVT.

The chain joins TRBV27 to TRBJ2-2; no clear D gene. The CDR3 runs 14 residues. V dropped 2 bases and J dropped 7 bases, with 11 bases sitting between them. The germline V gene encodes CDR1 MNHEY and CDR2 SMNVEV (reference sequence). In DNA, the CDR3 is TGTGCCAGCAGTTTAGGATCTAGAAACGGGGAGCTGTTTTTT. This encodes CASSLGSRNGELFF.